This T cell receptor (beta chain) derives from a study of blood T cells in healthy people across ages. Every donor contributed 8 to 10 milliliters of peripheral blood by blood draw. Of note for this clonotype: Its specificity is not known.

A second PCR of roughly 7 to 11 cycles used a sample-barcoded 5' primer and a J-beta primer mix. Paired-end reads containing CDR3 totaled no fewer than 2.5 million for each sample. Each CDR3 protein gets one entry after TCRdb re-called the 5' RACE reads with MiXCR. Of approximately 800,000 distinct CDR3 sequences detected, 58% appear once; the ten largest clones hold roughly 22%. The CDR3 is 16 residues long. From germline, CDR1 is SGHRS and CDR2 YFSETQ. V trimming: 4 bases; J trimming: 7 bases; junction bases outside the gene matches: 9. The study's findings and limits: Both higher diversity and more naive CD4+ cells marked long-lived donors when set against aged donors.

The source material was blood. The sequence was collected from a man aged 25-40 years in good health. This chain uses TRBV5-1 with TRBJ2-1; 12 nucleotides agree with TRBD1. The CDR3: CASSLPAGQGANEQFF. CDR3 nucleotides: TGCGCCAGCAGCCTTCCGGCGGGACAGGGGGCGAATGAGCAGTTCTTC.